This T cell receptor beta chain was recorded in a study of T cells in Graves' hyperthyroidism and ophthalmopathy. Points on this clonotype: The antigen remains unidentified.

Authors of the study amplified TCR beta CDR3 regions from RNA transcripts. First-round RT-PCR targeting the TCR CDR3 was performed with the HTBI primer set. Using its own MiXCR run on the multiplex PCR reads, TCRdb lists one record per CDR3 protein. The sample lists hundreds of thousands of distinct CDR3 sequences; over 35% were seen once. This CDR3 is built from 14 residues. The V gene lost 6 bases and the J gene lost 0 bases, with 15 bases spanning the gap. Germline CDR1 DFQATT, CDR2 SNEGSKA (reference sequence). Any patient presenting with uncontrolled infection, other autoimmune disease, pregnancy or lactation was left out. Diagnoses used clinical symptoms, serum thyroxine and TRAb, thyroid ultrasound and orbital computed tomography. Regarding the study as a whole: The model made its ophthalmopathy prediction, and onset followed a median approximately 6 months later.

Sequencing was carried out using blood. The chain joins TRBV20-1 to TRBJ2-7; D unclear. This clonotype was obtained from a man in his late teens or twenties with Graves' hyperthyroidism. The CDR3 coding sequence is TGCAGTGCGATGCCGAATCGGGCCTCCTACGAGCAGTACTTC. This encodes CSAMPNRASYEQYF.